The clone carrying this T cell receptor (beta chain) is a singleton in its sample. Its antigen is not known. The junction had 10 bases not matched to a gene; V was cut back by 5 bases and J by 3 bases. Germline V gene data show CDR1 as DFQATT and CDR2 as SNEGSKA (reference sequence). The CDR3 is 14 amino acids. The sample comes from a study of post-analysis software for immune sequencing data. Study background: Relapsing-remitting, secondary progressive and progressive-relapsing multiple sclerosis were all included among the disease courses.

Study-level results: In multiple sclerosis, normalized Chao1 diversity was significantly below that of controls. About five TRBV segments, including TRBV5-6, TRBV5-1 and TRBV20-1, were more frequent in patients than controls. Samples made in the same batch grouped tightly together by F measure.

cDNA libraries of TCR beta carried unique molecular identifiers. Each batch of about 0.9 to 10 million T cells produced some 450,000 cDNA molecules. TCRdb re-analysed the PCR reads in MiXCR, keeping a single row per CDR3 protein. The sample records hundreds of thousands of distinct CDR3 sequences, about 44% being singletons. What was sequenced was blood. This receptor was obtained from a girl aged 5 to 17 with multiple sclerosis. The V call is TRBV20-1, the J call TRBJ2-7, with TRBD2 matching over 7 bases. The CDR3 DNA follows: TGCAGTGCTCGGAGGTCGGGGGGATACTACGAGCAGTACTTC. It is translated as CSARRSGGYYEQYF.